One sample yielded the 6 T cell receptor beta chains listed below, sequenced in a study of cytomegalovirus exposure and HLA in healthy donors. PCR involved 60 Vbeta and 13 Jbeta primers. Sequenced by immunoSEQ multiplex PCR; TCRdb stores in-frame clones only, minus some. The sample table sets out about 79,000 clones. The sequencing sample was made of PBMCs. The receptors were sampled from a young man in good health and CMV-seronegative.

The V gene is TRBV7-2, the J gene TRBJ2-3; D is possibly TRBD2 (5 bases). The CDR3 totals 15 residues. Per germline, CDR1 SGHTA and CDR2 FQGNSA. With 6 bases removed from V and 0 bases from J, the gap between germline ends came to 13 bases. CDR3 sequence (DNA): TGTGCCAGCAGTATTGGCGGGTCTAGCACAGATACGCAGTATTTT. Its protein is CASSIGGSSTDTQYF.

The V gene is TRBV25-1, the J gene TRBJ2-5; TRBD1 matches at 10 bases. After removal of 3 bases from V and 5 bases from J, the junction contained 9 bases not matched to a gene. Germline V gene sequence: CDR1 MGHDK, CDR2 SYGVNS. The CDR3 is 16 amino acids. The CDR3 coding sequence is TGTGCCAGCAGTGATACCGGGACAGGGGTCCGGGAGACCCAGTACTTC. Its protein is CASSDTGTGVRETQYF.

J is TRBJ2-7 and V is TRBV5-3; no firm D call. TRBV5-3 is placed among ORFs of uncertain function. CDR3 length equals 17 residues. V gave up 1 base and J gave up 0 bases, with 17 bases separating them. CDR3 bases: TGTGCCAGAAGCTTGCGTCGAACTGCGATCCCCTCCTACGAGCAGTACTTC. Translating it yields CARSLRRTAIPSYEQYF.

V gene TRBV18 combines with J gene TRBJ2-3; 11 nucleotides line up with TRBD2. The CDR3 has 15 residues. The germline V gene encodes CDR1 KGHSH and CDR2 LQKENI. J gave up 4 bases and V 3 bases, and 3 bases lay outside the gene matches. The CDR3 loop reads CASSPIAGGSDTQYF. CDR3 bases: TGTGCCAGCTCACCGATAGCGGGAGGGTCAGATACGCAGTATTTT.

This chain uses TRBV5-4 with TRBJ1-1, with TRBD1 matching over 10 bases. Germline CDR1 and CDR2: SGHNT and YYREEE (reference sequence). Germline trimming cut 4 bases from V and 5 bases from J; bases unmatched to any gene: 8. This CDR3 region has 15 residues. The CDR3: CASSVLTGGRTEAFF. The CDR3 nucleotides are TGTGCCAGCAGCGTATTGACAGGGGGCAGGACTGAAGCTTTCTTT. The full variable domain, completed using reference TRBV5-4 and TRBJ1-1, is ETGVTQSPTHLIKTRGQQVTLRCSSQSGHNTVSWYQQALGQGPQFIFQYYREEENGRGNFPPRFSGLQFPNYSSELNVNALELDDSALYLCASSVLTGGRTEAFFGQGTRLTVV.

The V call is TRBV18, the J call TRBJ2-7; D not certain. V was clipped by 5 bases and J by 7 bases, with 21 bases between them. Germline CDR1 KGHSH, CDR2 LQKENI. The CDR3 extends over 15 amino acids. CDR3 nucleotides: TGTGCCAGCTCAAAAGCTCTCGGCACCGAGGTGGAGCAGTACTTC. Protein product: CASSKALGTEVEQYF.